This T cell receptor (beta chain) was found in a study of T cells in Graves' hyperthyroidism and ophthalmopathy. In the study overall: Before treatment of any kind, peripheral blood was taken at initial diagnosis. Findings of the study overall: Blood also contained most expanded thyroid clonotypes above 0.001.

This clonotype was counted only a few times. The antigen remains unidentified. The TCR beta CDR3 regions underwent amplification using RNA transcripts as the source. Using the HTBI primer set, a first-round RT-PCR was run on the TCR CDR3. TCRdb called the multiplex PCR reads again in MiXCR, with one record for every CDR3 protein. The sample has a few hundred thousand distinct CDR3 sequences; roughly 13% are singletons. The trim removed 0 bases at V and 5 bases at J, leaving 6 bases unmatched. Germline CDR1 is ENHRY and CDR2 is SYGVKD. This CDR3 is built from 17 residues. The rearrangement uses TRBV10-3 and TRBJ2-2, with 10 bases fitting TRBD2. The sequenced material came from blood. This TCR derives from a woman between 18 and 30 years old with Graves' hyperthyroidism. The CDR3 DNA reads TGTGCCATCAGTGAGTCGCTAGCGGGAGCCGGAACCGGGGAGCTGTTTTTT. This codes for CAISESLAGAGTGELFF.